The T cell receptor (beta chain) described here comes from a study of shared clonotypes between healthy human individuals. Overall study findings and caveats: With several donors compared, 4.5% to 6.5% of naive CD4 clonotypes were shared. The four-donor shared clonotypes exceeded non-shared clonotypes in generation probability, with non-shared ones scoring lower.

Authors' analysis steps: ImmunoSEQ output lacked quality scores and full-length reads, limiting matched filtering. Method: immunoSEQ multiplex PCR; TCRdb's copy keeps in-frame clones and lacks some. That table supplies the V and J calls and clone size; D and trimming were determined from the DNA. The sample carries over 2 million clones, approximately 95% recorded once. The V gene's germline CDR1 is SQVTM and CDR2 ANQGSEA. CDR3 length: 12 amino acids. The ends lost 6 bases at V and 2 bases at J; junction bases unmatched: 4. Concerning this clone itself: Its target is not known. The same CDR3 arises from other DNA sequences in this sample as well.

CD8 cells classed as naive were CD45RO-negative and positively selected for CCR7, excluding terminally differentiated effector memory CD45RA+ cells. The sequenced sample consisted of naive CD8+ T cells sorted from blood. The V call is TRBV29-1, the J call TRBJ2-7; TRBD2 matches 7 bases. The clonotype comes from a young man in good health. DNA of the CDR3: TGCAGCGTGGCGGGAGAGACCTACGAGCAGTACTTC. This sequence encodes CSVAGETYEQYF.